This passage covers 14 T cell receptor beta chains from one sample sequenced in a study of T cell repertoires in cytomegalovirus infection. Each CDR3 protein gets one entry after TCRdb re-called the reads with MiXCR. The sample records some 170,000 distinct CDR3 sequences, about a sixth being singletons. The material sequenced was CD8+ T cells from PBMCs. Source of these receptors: a human donor in good health (CMV status not recorded). Some clones in this sample may be carry-over from other donors' samples.

This sequence joins TRBV20-1 and TRBJ2-3; perhaps TRBD1 as D (5 bases). Germline lookup yields CDR1 DFQATT and CDR2 SNEGSKA (reference sequence). V was clipped by 5 bases and J by 0 bases, with 12 bases between them. The CDR3 has 14 residues. CDR3 in DNA: TGCAGTGCTCACCTGACAGAGAGCACAGATACGCAGTATTTT. Translation gives CSAHLTESTDTQYF.

The chain joins TRBV7-2 to TRBJ2-1; either TRBD1 or TRBD2 may fit D (6 bases each). The V gene lost 3 bases and the J gene lost 1 base, with 19 bases spanning the gap. This CDR3 spans 18 amino acids. Looked up from germline, CDR1 is SGHTA and CDR2 is FQGNSA. CDR3 amino acids: CASSFGRGHRESYNEQFF. The CDR3 nucleotides read TGTGCCAGCAGCTTCGGCAGGGGCCACCGGGAGTCCTACAATGAGCAGTTCTTC.

This chain links TRBV7-2 with TRBJ2-3; 14 nucleotides line up with TRBD2. V was pared by 5 bases and J by 6 bases, with 4 bases of the junction left unmatched. The CDR3 totals 15 residues. Germline-derived CDR1 and CDR2 are SGHTA and FQGNSA. CDR3 in DNA: TGTGCCAGCAGCCTAAGACTAGCGGGGGGGGATACGCAGTATTTT. This encodes CASSLRLAGGDTQYF.

Only a few counts were recorded for this clonotype. This chain joins TRBV7-8 and TRBJ2-1; D is possibly TRBD1 (6 bases). The CDR3 is made up of 14 amino acids. The germline V gene encodes CDR1 SGHVS and CDR2 FQNEAQ. V lost 2 bases, J lost 7 bases, and 12 bases lay in between. CDR3 residues: CASSLPTGINEQFF. The CDR3 nucleotides are TGTGCCAGCAGCTTACCGACAGGTATAAATGAGCAGTTCTTC.

This chain links TRBV28 with TRBJ1-2, with D tentatively TRBD1 (5 bases). The CDR3 runs to 14 residues. Germline V gene data show CDR1 as MDHEN and CDR2 as SYDVKM. Trimming stripped 6 bases from V and 4 bases from J, with 15 bases between. The CDR3: CASRPGTLSYGYTF. CDR3 in DNA: TGTGCCAGCAGACCCGGGACTCTCAGCTATGGCTACACCTTC.

This clonotype appeared a few times. This sequence joins TRBV14 and TRBJ2-1; 8 bases agree with TRBD2. The V gene end was trimmed by 1 base and the J gene end by 9 bases; junction bases not matched to a gene: 8. Germline V lookup: CDR1 SGHDN, CDR2 FVKESK. CDR3 size: 15 residues. As DNA, the CDR3 is TGTGCCAGCAGCCAAGTTCTAAGGACTAGCACTGAGCAGTTCTTC. This codes for CASSQVLRTSTEQFF.

Many counts were recorded for this clonotype. J is TRBJ1-5 and V is TRBV7-2; no clear D gene. The CDR3 extends over 13 amino acids. Germline CDR1 SGHTA, CDR2 FQGNSA. V was pared by 3 bases and J by 7 bases, with 10 bases between. The CDR3 sequence: CASSFPDGQPQHF. The CDR3 DNA is TGTGCCAGCAGCTTCCCAGACGGGCAGCCCCAGCATTTT. Filled out from reference TRBV7-2 and TRBJ1-5, the complete variable domain reads GAGVSQSPSNKVTEKGKDVELRCDPISGHTALYWYRQSLGQGLEFLIYFQGNSAPDKSGLPSDRFSAERTGGSVSTLTIQRTQQEDSAVYLCASSFPDGQPQHFGDGTRLSIL.

This chain connects TRBV29-1 to TRBJ2-7; D possibly corresponds to TRBD1 (5 bases). With 0 bases removed from V and 2 bases from J, the gap between germline ends came to 11 bases. The germline CDR1 and CDR2 sequences are SQVTM and ANQGSEA. The CDR3 is 14 residues long. The CDR3 nucleotides read TGCAGCGTTGAAGAACCAGGGCCGACCTACGAGCAGTACTTC. Translation: CSVEEPGPTYEQYF.

This clonotype was seen more than once but under ten times. The chain recombines TRBV12-3 or TRBV12-4 with TRBJ2-1; 10 bases are a match to TRBD2. V gave up 10 bases and J gave up 6 bases; unmatched junction bases: 6. The CDR3 covers 13 residues. The CDR3 loop is CANSGGAGNEQFF. CDR3 coding DNA: TGTGCCAACAGCGGGGGGGCTGGCAATGAGCAGTTCTTC.

There are a few counts of this clonotype. The chain links TRBV7-9 to TRBJ2-2; a weak D match, TRBD2 (6 bases). V lost 5 bases, J lost 10 bases, and 23 bases lay in between. CDR1 and CDR2 from the germline V gene are SEHNR and FQNEAQ (reference sequence). The CDR3 consists of 16 residues. CDR3 nucleotides: TGTGCCAGCAGCCCCCGGGGAGGAGTTCGCACAGAGGAGCTGTTTTTT. It is translated as CASSPRGGVRTEELFF. The full variable domain, completed using reference TRBV7-9 and TRBJ2-2, is DTGVSQNPRHKITKRGQNVTFRCDPISEHNRLYWYRQTLGQGPEFLTYFQNEAQLEKSRLLSDRFSAERPKGSFSTLEIQRTEQGDSAMYLCASSPRGGVRTEELFFGEGSRLTVL.

This clonotype occurred once. The chain has TRBV11-1 and TRBJ1-6; D uncertain. V lost 0 bases and J lost 14, with 8 bases in between. The germline V gene encodes CDR1 SGHAT and CDR2 FQDESV (reference sequence). This CDR3 region has 12 residues. CDR3 in amino acids: CASSLARRSLHF. The CDR3 DNA is TGTGCCAGCAGCTTAGCGCGACGATCCCTCCACTTT.

This chain uses TRBV25-1 with TRBJ1-4, with D hard to call. CDR3 length: 12 residues. CDR1 is MGHDK, CDR2 SYGVNS, per germline. Trimming removed 5 bases at V and 11 bases at J, with 12 bases between. CDR3 amino acids: CASSPPLGKLFF. CDR3 sequence (DNA): TGTGCCAGCAGTCCTCCCTTGGGGAAACTGTTTTTT. The entire variable domain, with the rest obtained from reference TRBV25-1 and TRBJ1-4, is as follows: EADIYQTPRYLVIGTGKKITLECSQTMGHDKMYWYQQDPGMELHLIHYSYGVNSTEKGDLSSESTVSRIRTEHFPLTLESARPSHTSQYLCASSPPLGKLFFGSGTQLSVL.

The chain's CDR3 is CASSPDRGLSPLHF. The CDR3 nucleotides read TGTGCCAGCAGTCCCGACAGGGGGCTTTCACCCCTCCACTTT. V usage is TRBV6-5 and J usage is TRBJ1-6; TRBD1 matches 10 bases. CDR1 and CDR2 (germline): MNHEY, SVGAGI. The CDR3 is made up of 14 amino acids. Trimming removed 5 bases from V and 9 bases from J; junction bases left unmatched: 4.

The gene calls are TRBV29-1 and TRBJ1-1, with D hard to call. The V gene lost 1 base and the J gene lost 4 bases, with 13 bases spanning the gap. Germline CDR1 SQVTM, CDR2 ANQGSEA. The CDR3 sequence is 14 residues long. In DNA, the CDR3 is TGCAGCGTTGAAGGACCCGGGGTGGGCACTGAAGCTTTCTTT. Residues: CSVEGPGVGTEAFF.